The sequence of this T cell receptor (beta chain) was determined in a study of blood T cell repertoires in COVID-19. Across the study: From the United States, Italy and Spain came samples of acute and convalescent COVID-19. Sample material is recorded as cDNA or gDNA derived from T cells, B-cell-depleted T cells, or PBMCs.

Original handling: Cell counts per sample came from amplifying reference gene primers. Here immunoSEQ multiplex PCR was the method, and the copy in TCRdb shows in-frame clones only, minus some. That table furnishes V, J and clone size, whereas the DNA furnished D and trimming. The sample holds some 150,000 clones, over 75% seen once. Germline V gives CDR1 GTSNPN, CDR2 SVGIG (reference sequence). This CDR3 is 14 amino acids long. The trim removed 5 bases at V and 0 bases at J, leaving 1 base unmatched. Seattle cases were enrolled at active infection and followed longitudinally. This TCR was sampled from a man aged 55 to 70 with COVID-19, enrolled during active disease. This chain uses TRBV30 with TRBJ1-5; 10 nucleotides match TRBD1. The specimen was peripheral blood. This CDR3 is CAWGQGVSNQPQHF. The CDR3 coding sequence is TGTGCCTGGGGACAGGGGGTTAGCAATCAGCCCCAGCATTTT. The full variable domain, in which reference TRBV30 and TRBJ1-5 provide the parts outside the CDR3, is SQTIHQWPATLVQPVGSPLSLECTVEGTSNPNLYWYRQAAGRGLQLLFYSVGIGQISSEVPQNLSASRPQDRQFILSSKKLLLSDSGFYLCAWGQGVSNQPQHFGDGTRLSIL.